This T cell receptor (beta chain) originates from a study of blood T cell repertoires in COVID-19. Study-level information: The United States, Italy and Spain supplied acute and convalescent COVID-19 samples. Nucleic acid was either cDNA or gDNA, and it came from T cells, B-cell-depleted T cells, or PBMCs.

Per the study methods: The authors estimated nucleated cell counts from reference gene primer amplification. Repertoires were generated with immunoSEQ multiplex PCR, while TCRdb's copy carries only in-frame clones and drops some. Clone size and the V and J calls come from that table; the DNA yielded D and trimming. The top ten clones hold roughly 8.7% of a sample with some 180,000 clones, around 76% of them seen once. V lost 1 base, J lost 5 bases, and 8 bases stayed unmatched. Germline V gene lookup returns CDR1 SNHLY and CDR2 FYNNEI. This CDR3 contains 16 residues. The sample was peripheral blood. The receptor was derived from a woman between 50 and 59 years old with active or convalescent COVID-19. The chain uses TRBV2 and TRBJ2-5; 9 bases align to TRBD1. The CDR3 DNA follows: TGTGCCAGCAGTGAAGTCGGGGGACAGGGTGGTGAGACCCAGTACTTC. This translates into CASSEVGGQGGETQYF.